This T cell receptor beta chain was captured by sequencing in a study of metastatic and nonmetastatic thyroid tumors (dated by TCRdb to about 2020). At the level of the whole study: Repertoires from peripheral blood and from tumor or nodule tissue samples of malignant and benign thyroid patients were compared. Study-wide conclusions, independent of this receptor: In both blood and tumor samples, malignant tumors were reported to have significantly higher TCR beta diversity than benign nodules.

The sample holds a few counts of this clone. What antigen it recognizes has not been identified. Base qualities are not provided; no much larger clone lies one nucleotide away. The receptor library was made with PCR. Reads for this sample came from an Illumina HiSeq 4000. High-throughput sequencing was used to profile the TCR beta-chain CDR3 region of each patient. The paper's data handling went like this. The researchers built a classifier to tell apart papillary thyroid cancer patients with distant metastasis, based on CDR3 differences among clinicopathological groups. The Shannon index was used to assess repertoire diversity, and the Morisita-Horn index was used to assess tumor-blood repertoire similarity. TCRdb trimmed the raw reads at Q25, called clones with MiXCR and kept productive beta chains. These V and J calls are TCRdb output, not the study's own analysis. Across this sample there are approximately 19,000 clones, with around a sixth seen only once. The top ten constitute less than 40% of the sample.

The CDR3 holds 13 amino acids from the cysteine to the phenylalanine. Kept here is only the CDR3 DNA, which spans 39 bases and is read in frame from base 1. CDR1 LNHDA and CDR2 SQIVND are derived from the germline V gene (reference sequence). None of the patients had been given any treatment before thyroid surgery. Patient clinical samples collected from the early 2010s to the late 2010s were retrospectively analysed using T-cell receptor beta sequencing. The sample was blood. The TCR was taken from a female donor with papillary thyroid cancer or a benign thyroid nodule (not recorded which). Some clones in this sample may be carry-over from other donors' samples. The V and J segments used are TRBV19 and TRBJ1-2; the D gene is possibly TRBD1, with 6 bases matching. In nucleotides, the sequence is TGTGGGGCCAAGGGGGGTTCTGCGCGAGGCTACACCTTC. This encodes CGAKGGSARGYTF.